The 11 T cell receptor beta chains below were found in one sample sequenced in a study of blood T cells in healthy people across ages. A second PCR, run for roughly 7 to 12 cycles, used a sample-barcoded 5' primer plus a J-beta primer mix. TCRdb passed the 5' RACE reads through MiXCR, listing each CDR3 protein once. This sample has around 900,000 distinct CDR3 sequences; about 30% occur once, and the top ten carry about 18%. The source material was blood. These receptors were taken from a woman aged 80 or older in good health.

This clonotype came up a few times. The chain joins TRBV7-9 to TRBJ1-4; TRBD1 matches 7 bases. Trimming cost V 5 bases and J 5 bases; bases outside gene matches: 5. The germline gives CDR1 SEHNR, CDR2 FQNEAQ (reference sequence). The CDR3 extends over 14 amino acids. CDR3 region: CASSQPTGNEKLFF. CDR3 in DNA: TGTGCCAGCAGCCAACCGACAGGGAATGAAAAACTGTTTTTT.

The gene calls are TRBV27 and TRBJ1-6; 10 positions match TRBD1. The CDR3 extends over 15 amino acids. The germline V gene encodes CDR1 MNHEY and CDR2 SMNVEV (reference sequence). The J segment lost 7 bases and the V segment lost 5 bases, leaving 5 bases of the junction unmatched. The CDR3 loop is CASSPDRGRNSPLHF. CDR3 sequence (DNA): TGTGCCAGCAGTCCAGACAGGGGGCGAAATTCACCCCTCCACTTT.

A word on this clonotype: A read error is possible here, since a much larger clone lies one base away. The rearrangement uses TRBV20-1 and TRBJ2-7; D might be TRBD1 or TRBD2, each matching 5 bases. Trimming cost V 6 bases and J 7 bases, with 16 bases left between them. The CDR3 sequence is 12 residues long. The germline V gene encodes CDR1 DFQATT and CDR2 SNEGSKA (reference sequence). CDR3 region: CSAQQEAREQYF. The DNA of the CDR3 is TGCAGTGCACAACAGGAGGCGAGGGAGCAGTACTTC.

This clonotype was detected only once. At one end the junction does not follow the germline gene, possibly because of a read error. The rearrangement links TRBV20-1 to TRBJ2-3; 13 bases map to TRBD2. The CDR3 has 16 residues. The V gene's germline CDR1 is DFQATT and CDR2 SNEGSKA (reference sequence). The CDR3 region has the DNA TGCAGTGCTAGATCGGGACTAGCGGGGAGATTCGATACGCGGTATTTT. Translation gives CSARSGLAGRFDTRYF.

A remark on this clonotype: This sequence may be a read error, since a much larger clone differs from it by one base. J is TRBJ1-2 and V is TRBV7-9; possibly TRBD1 for D (5 bases). This CDR3 contains 16 residues. CDR1 and CDR2 from the germline V gene are SEHNR and FQNEAQ (reference sequence). CDR3 sequence: CAGSLGQTETGYGYTF. In DNA, the CDR3 is TGTGCCGGCAGCTTAGGGCAGACAGAGACGGGCTATGGCTACACCTTC.

J is TRBJ2-7 and V is TRBV20-1; D unresolved. Germline values: CDR1 DFQATT, CDR2 SNEGSKA (reference sequence). The CDR3 has 14 amino acids. The V and J ends lost 5 bases and 0 bases respectively, with 14 bases between them. The CDR3 DNA reads TGCAGTGCTTACCCGGACGGTAGCTCCTACGAGCAGTACTTC. Translation: CSAYPDGSSYEQYF.

Many counts were recorded for this clonotype. The gene calls are TRBV7-2 and TRBJ2-7; D uncertain. The CDR3 is 14 residues long. Trimming stripped 5 bases from V and 0 bases from J, with 11 bases between. Germline V lookup: CDR1 SGHTA, CDR2 FQGNSA. The CDR3 DNA reads as TGTGCCAGCAGCCCGCGGTATAACTCCTACGAGCAGTACTTC. Its protein is CASSPRYNSYEQYF.

The rearrangement uses TRBV10-3 and TRBJ1-1; no firm D call. V was pared by 8 bases and J by 5 bases, with 9 bases between. Germline CDR1 ENHRY, CDR2 SYGVKD. CDR3 length: 11 amino acids. The CDR3 DNA reads as TGTGCCATCCTGGCGGGAACTGAAGCTTTCTTT. Its translation is CAILAGTEAFF.

With respect to this clonotype: A much more abundant neighbour one base away suggests this may be a read error. The V call is TRBV7-2, the J call TRBJ2-5, with 10 bases lining up with TRBD1. The CDR3 runs to 17 residues. The germline gives CDR1 SGHTA, CDR2 FQGNSA. V trimming: 0 bases; J trimming: 4 bases; junction bases outside the gene matches: 8. CDR3 amino acids: CASSLARRQGARETQYF. In DNA, the CDR3 is TGTGCCAGCAGCTTAGCGAGGAGACAGGGGGCAAGAGAGACCCAGTACTTC.

This clonotype was counted a few times. J is TRBJ1-1 and V is TRBV6-2 or TRBV6-3, with a weak D call TRBD1 (6 bases). Deletions cut 0 bases from V and 8 bases from J, with 13 bases between. CDR1 and CDR2 (germline): MNHEY, SVGEGT. The CDR3 runs 14 residues. The CDR3: CASSYSGRGTEAFF. The CDR3 nucleotides are TGTGCCAGCAGTTACTCGGGCAGGGGAACCGAAGCTTTCTTT.

This chain joins TRBV4-1 and TRBJ1-2; D gene unclear. Germline assignment: CDR1 MGHRA and CDR2 YSYEKL. The CDR3 is 13 residues long. V lost 0 bases to trimming and J lost 4 bases, with 6 bases between them. The CDR3 loop reads CASSQEQSYGYTF. In DNA, the CDR3 is TGCGCCAGCAGCCAAGAACAGTCCTATGGCTACACCTTC.